In this sample, the clone carrying this T cell receptor beta chain turned up many times. Its antigen is unidentified. TCRdb re-derived calls from the RT-PCR reads in MiXCR, one entry per CDR3 protein. The table lists 650,000 to 850,000 distinct CDR3 sequences, approximately 15% of them singletons. The data belong to a study of response to subunit inactivated influenza vaccine. The study, taken as a whole, reports: Each seasonal influenza vaccination, the authors suggested, recruits few new T cells.

Germline-derived CDR1 and CDR2 are SEHNR and FQNEAQ (reference sequence). Trimming removed 5 bases from V and 3 bases from J, with 5 bases in between. The CDR3 sequence is 12 residues long. The chain has TRBV7-9 and TRBJ2-1; D is unresolved. The material was PBMCs from blood, obtained 14 to 15 days before vaccination. The receptor comes from a middle-aged man who received an inactivated influenza vaccine. In DNA form, the CDR3 reads TGTGCCAGCAGCCCAAACTACAATGAGCAGTTCTTC. Translated, it gives CASSPNYNEQFF.